These T cell receptor beta chains were read from a single sample in a study of graft-versus-host responses after intestinal transplantation. Sequencing used immunoSEQ multiplex PCR; TCRdb keeps in-frame clones, though not all of them. The repertoire has roughly 25,000 clones, over 85% of them found once; the top ten carry around 0.53%. The specimen was PBMCs, collected 18 days after transplant. The receptors were gathered from a human patient who received an intestinal transplant, so some T cells may come from the graft donor. The CDR3 runs from the conserved cysteine through the conserved F or W. D genes are given only for firm matches. Rows may omit the clone size; those that give it use once, few, many or a size class.

TGCGCCAGCAGCCAAGGGACAGGGTGGGATTCACCCCTCCACTTT	CASSQGTGWDSPLHF	.	TRBV4-1	TRBJ1-6	TRBD1
TGTGCCAGCAGTGGACTAGCGGGGGGCAATGAGCAGTTCTTC	CASSGLAGGNEQFF	.	TRBV6-4	TRBJ2-1	TRBD2
TGTGCCAGCAGTGGGTTAGTGACAGGGGTTAATCAGCCCCAGCATTTT	CASSGLVTGVNQPQHF	.	TRBV6-1	TRBJ1-5	TRBD1
TGTGCCAGCTCCCGTTCTGGGCCCAATAGCAATCAGCCCCAGCATTTT	CASSRSGPNSNQPQHF	.	TRBV18	TRBJ1-5	.
TGTGCCAGCAGCTTAGGCCTACTAGCGGGTCCCTACAATGAGCAGTTCTTC	CASSLGLLAGPYNEQFF	.	TRBV11-3	TRBJ2-1	TRBD2
TGTGCCAGCAGTTACTTCGGGGCGCGGGGGAACACTGAAGCTTTCTTT	CASSYFGARGNTEAFF	.	TRBV6-6	TRBJ1-1	.
TGCGCCAGCAGCCAAGATAAAAAAGTAGGGGGTGCTGGTGGCTACACCTTC	CASSQDKKVGGAGGYTF	.	TRBV4-1	TRBJ1-2	.
TGTGCCAGCAGTTTATGGGGGCGGGGAATAGATACGCAGTATTTT	CASSLWGRGIDTQYF	.	TRBV28	TRBJ2-3	.
TGTGCCAGCAACGACGGTGAAATCTATGGCTACACCTTC	CASNDGEIYGYTF	.	TRBV21-1	TRBJ1-2	.
TGTGCCAGCAGTCTAAGCGGGAACTCCTACAATGAGCAGTTCTTC	CASSLSGNSYNEQFF	.	TRBV27	TRBJ2-1	TRBD2
TGCGCCAGCCGAAAGACAGTTTATTCACCCCTCCACTTT	CASRKTVYSPLHF	.	TRBV5-1	TRBJ1-6	.
TGTGCCAGTAGTATCAAAATAGTCAGATGGGACACTGAAGCTTTCTTT	CASSIKIVRWDTEAFF	.	TRBV19	TRBJ1-1	.
TGCGCCAGCAGCCACCTACAGGTTAGCAATCAGCCCCAGCATTTT	CASSHLQVSNQPQHF	.	TRBV4-1	TRBJ1-5	.
TGTGCCAGTGAAAGTAACCCAAACTCCCCAAGGGTGCGGGATTCACCCCTCCACTTT	CASESNPNSPRVRDSPLHF	few	TRBV2	TRBJ1-6	.
TGCGCCAGCAGCTCAACAGGGGAGGGTGGCTACACCTTC	CASSSTGEGGYTF	.	TRBV5-1	TRBJ1-2	TRBD1
TGTGCCAGCAGTGATCCGGGACTGCAGTACGAGCAGTACTTC	CASSDPGLQYEQYF	.	TRBV6-4	TRBJ2-7	.
TGTGCCAGCAGACCCCCCGGGGGTAGCAATGAAGCTTTCTTT	CASRPPGGSNEAFF	.	TRBV28	TRBJ1-1	.
TGTGCCAGCAGCCTAGCAACTAATGAAAAACTGTTTTTT	CASSLATNEKLFF	.	TRBV6-5	TRBJ1-4	.
TGTGCTAGTGGTTTAGGACAGGGAGGTTTGGACAAAAACATTCAGTACTTC	CASGLGQGGLDKNIQYF	.	TRBV12-5	TRBJ2-4	TRBD1
TGTGCCAGTAGTTATACTAGCGGGGGGTTTTATTACAATGAGCAGTTCTTC	CASSYTSGGFYYNEQFF	.	TRBV19	TRBJ2-1	TRBD2
TGTGCCATCAGTGAGCGAGGGGGACACACCACTGAAGCTTTCTTT	CAISERGGHTTEAFF	.	TRBV10-3	TRBJ1-1	.
TGTGCCAGCAGTGAATATAGGACTAGCAACGGCAATGAGCAGTTCTTC	CASSEYRTSNGNEQFF	.	TRBV25-1	TRBJ2-1	TRBD2
TGTGCCAGCAGCTTGGACAGCGGCTACGAGCAGTACTTC	CASSLDSGYEQYF	.	TRBV5-4	TRBJ2-7	.
TGTGCCAGCAGCCAAGGCCGCGGGGGGGAGCAGTTCTTC	CASSQGRGGEQFF	.	TRBV14	TRBJ2-1	TRBD2
TGCGCCAGCAGCTTAGCCGGGGAGCTGTTTTTT	CASSLAGELFF	few	TRBV5-1	TRBJ2-2	.
TGTGCCAGCAGTTCGGGCGGGACAGGGAACACTGAAGCTTTCTTT	CASSSGGTGNTEAFF	once	TRBV27	TRBJ1-1	TRBD1
TGTGCCAGCAGCTTTTCGGGTTGGGACAGGGGCCAAGAGACCCAGTACTTC	CASSFSGWDRGQETQYF	.	TRBV7-8	TRBJ2-5	TRBD1
TGTGCCAGCAGACCACCCCAGGGACAGGGGACTGGCTACACCTTC	CASRPPQGQGTGYTF	once	TRBV28	TRBJ1-2	TRBD1
TGTGCCAGCTTCTTGACTGACAACTCCTACGAGCAGTACTTC	CASFLTDNSYEQYF	.	TRBV2	TRBJ2-7	.
TGTGCCAGCAGCTTAGCAGGGCTCTATGGCTACACCTTC	CASSLAGLYGYTF	.	TRBV7-9	TRBJ1-2	.
TGTGCCAGCAGCGTAGGGACAGGGGGCACTGAAGCTTTCTTT	CASSVGTGGTEAFF	.	TRBV9	TRBJ1-1	TRBD1
TGCGCCAGCAGCAACGGACAGGGGCTAGGGGAGACCCAGTACTTC	CASSNGQGLGETQYF	.	TRBV5-1	TRBJ2-5	TRBD1
TGTGCCAGCAGCTTAGGGACTAGCGCCGTTCTACGGGCCACAGATACGCAGTATTTT	CASSLGTSAVLRATDTQYF	.	TRBV7-3	TRBJ2-3	TRBD2
TGCAGTGCACAGGGGGGTCAGCCCCAGCATTTT	CSAQGGQPQHF	.	TRBV20-1	TRBJ1-5	TRBD1
TGTGCCAGCAGCTTAGCGGTAGGAGGGTCAGCTAGCACAGATACGCAGTATTTT	CASSLAVGGSASTDTQYF	.	TRBV7-9	TRBJ2-3	.
TGTGCCAGCAGCTTGGAGGGGGTATACGAGCAGTACTTC	CASSLEGVYEQYF	once	TRBV5-4	TRBJ2-7	.
TGTGCCAGTAGTATTTCGCAGGGCCGGAATCAGCCCCAGCATTTT	CASSISQGRNQPQHF	.	TRBV19	TRBJ1-5	.
TGCGCCAGCAGCGAACAGGGTATCACCGGGGAGCTGTTTTTT	CASSEQGITGELFF	.	TRBV10-1	TRBJ2-2	.
TGTGCCAGTATGAACCGAGGGGGCGTACACACTGAAGCTTTCTTT	CASMNRGGVHTEAFF	.	TRBV19	TRBJ1-1	TRBD1
TGTGCCAGCAGCTTAGCGGGGAGCTCCTACAATGAGCAGTTCTTC	CASSLAGSSYNEQFF	few	TRBV7-9	TRBJ2-1	.
TGTGCCAGCAGTGCCCGGGCAGTTAATCAGCCCCAGCATTTT	CASSARAVNQPQHF	.	TRBV2	TRBJ1-5	.
TGTGCCAGCAGCTTAGTACGGGGGGGCTTCCACGAGCAGTACTTC	CASSLVRGGFHEQYF	.	TRBV7-2	TRBJ2-7	TRBD2
TGTGTCAGCACCGGGACAGATTACAATGAGCAGTTCTTC	CVSTGTDYNEQFF	.	TRBV6-6	TRBJ2-1	TRBD1
TGTGCCAGCAGTGAGGGCAGCCATAATTCACCCCTCCACTTT	CASSEGSHNSPLHF	.	TRBV25-1	TRBJ1-6	.